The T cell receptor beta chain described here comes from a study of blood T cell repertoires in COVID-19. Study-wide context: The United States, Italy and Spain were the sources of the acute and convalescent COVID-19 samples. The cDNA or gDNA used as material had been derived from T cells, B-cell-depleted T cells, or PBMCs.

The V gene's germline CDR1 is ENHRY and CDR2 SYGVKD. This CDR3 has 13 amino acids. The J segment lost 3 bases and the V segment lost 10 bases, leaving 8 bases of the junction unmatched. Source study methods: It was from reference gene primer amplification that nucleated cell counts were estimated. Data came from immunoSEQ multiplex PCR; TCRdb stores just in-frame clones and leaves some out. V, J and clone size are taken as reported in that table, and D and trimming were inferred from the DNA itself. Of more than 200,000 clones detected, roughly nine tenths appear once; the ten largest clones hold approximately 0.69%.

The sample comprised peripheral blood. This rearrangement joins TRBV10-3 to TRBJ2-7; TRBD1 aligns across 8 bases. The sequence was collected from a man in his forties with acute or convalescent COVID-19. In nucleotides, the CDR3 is TGTGCCACCACCGGGACAGGAAGCTACGAGCAGTACTTC. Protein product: CATTGTGSYEQYF.